The 11 T cell receptor beta chains below all came from one sample that was sequenced in a study of radiotherapy plus CTLA-4 blockade in lung cancer. The protocol was immunoSEQ multiplex PCR, while the TCRdb copy is restricted to in-frame clones and leaves out a portion. The data show 75,000 or so clones, around 80% seen once. The sample in question was peripheral blood, obtained from a patient treated with radiotherapy plus ipilimumab. The source is a human donor with non-small cell lung cancer who had a complete response to radiotherapy plus ipilimumab.

This chain joins TRBV11-2 and TRBJ1-5; D gene uncertain. The CDR3 is 15 amino acids. Germline lookup yields CDR1 SGHAT and CDR2 FQNNGV. Trimming left V 0 bases short and J 0 bases short, with 6 bases between. The CDR3 sequence is CASSLEGPSNQPQHF. CDR3 in DNA: TGTGCCAGCAGCTTAGAAGGGCCTAGCAATCAGCCCCAGCATTTT.

The V and J genes are TRBV6-5 and TRBJ1-5, with TRBD1 as a possible D gene (6 bases). CDR1 MNHEY and CDR2 SVGAGI come from the germline V gene. The V gene lost 5 bases and the J gene lost 3 bases, with 11 bases spanning the gap. The CDR3 contains 14 residues. The CDR3 sequence: CASSTRGLNQPQHF. In nucleotides, the CDR3 is TGTGCCAGCAGTACCAGGGGCCTCAATCAGCCCCAGCATTTT.

The V and J genes are TRBV4-1 and TRBJ2-5; D gene uncertain. With 0 bases removed from V and 2 bases from J, the gap between germline ends came to 10 bases. Germline CDR1 is MGHRA and CDR2 is YSYEKL. The CDR3 length is 15 residues. In nucleotides, the CDR3 is TGCGCCAGCAGCCAAGATGGGTCGGCACAAGAGACCCAGTACTTC. Its translation is CASSQDGSAQETQYF.

This chain joins TRBV30 and TRBJ1-3; D uncertain. The germline V and J ends were trimmed by 2 bases and 0 bases, with 8 bases remaining between them. This CDR3 has 14 residues. Germline-derived CDR1 and CDR2 are GTSNPN and SVGIG (reference sequence). The CDR3 protein is CAWSFGGSGNTIYF. The CDR3 nucleotides read TGTGCCTGGAGTTTCGGCGGCTCTGGAAACACCATATATTTT. The full variable domain, completed using reference TRBV30 and TRBJ1-3, is SQTIHQWPATLVQPVGSPLSLECTVEGTSNPNLYWYRQAAGRGLQLLFYSVGIGQISSEVPQNLSASRPQDRQFILSSKKLLLSDSGFYLCAWSFGGSGNTIYFGEGSWLTVV.

The chain links TRBV6-5 to TRBJ1-2, with TRBD1 identical over 7 bases. This CDR3 is built from 12 residues. Germline CDR1 and CDR2: MNHEY and SVGAGI. Germline trimming cut 6 bases from V and 7 bases from J; bases unmatched to any gene: 5. CDR3 sequence: CASRPGGTGYTF. The CDR3 DNA reads TGTGCCAGCAGGCCAGGGGGTACTGGCTACACCTTC.

This clone has only one observation. The chain uses TRBV13 and TRBJ2-2; the D is unclear. This CDR3 contains 15 residues. CDR1 PRHDT and CDR2 FYEKMQ come from the germline V gene (reference sequence). With 0 bases removed from V and 5 bases from J, the gap between germline ends came to 10 bases. The CDR3: CASSLGAALTGELFF. CDR3 coding DNA: TGTGCCAGCAGCTTAGGAGCTGCGCTAACCGGGGAGCTGTTTTTT.

The V gene is TRBV4-3, the J gene TRBJ2-6; 8 bases are a match to TRBD1. J lost 0 bases, V lost 0 bases, and 7 bases had no gene match. The germline CDR1 and CDR2 sequences are LGHNA and YSLEER. The CDR3 totals 19 residues. Here the CDR3 DNA reads TGCGCCAGCAGCCAAGAGAGAGAGACAGGGGACTCTGGGGCCAACGTCCTGACTTTC. Protein product: CASSQERETGDSGANVLTF.

DNA of the CDR3: TGTGCCAGCAGCGAGGGGACCTTCTTAGAGACCCAGTACTTC. This gives the protein CASSEGTFLETQYF. The V and J genes are TRBV9 and TRBJ2-5; D tentatively fits TRBD1 or TRBD2 (5 bases each). V was clipped by 3 bases and J by 4 bases, with 13 bases between them. The CDR3 has 14 residues. Germline CDR1 SGDLS, CDR2 YYNGEE.

The V and J genes are TRBV5-1 and TRBJ2-3; 11 positions agree with TRBD2. The junction had 16 bases not matched to a gene; V was cut back by 4 bases and J by 6 bases. The CDR3 length is 18 residues. Germline CDR1 and CDR2: SGHRS and YFSETQ. The CDR3 DNA sequence: TGCGCCAGCAGCCCTGGTTGGGTAGCGGGGGGGCCAACCGATACGCAGTATTTT. Residues: CASSPGWVAGGPTDTQYF.

This clone was observed a handful of times. This chain connects TRBV29-1 to TRBJ1-2, with D possibly being TRBD1 (5 bases). CDR3 length equals 11 residues. Trimming stripped 1 base from V and 8 bases from J, with 8 bases between. Germline CDR1 is SQVTM and CDR2 is ANQGSEA. The CDR3 coding sequence is TGCAGCGTTGAAGTGCGGGGCGGCTACACCTTC. Protein: CSVEVRGGYTF. The full variable domain, in which reference TRBV29-1 and TRBJ1-2 provide the parts outside the CDR3, is SAVISQKPSRDICQRGTSLTIQCQVDSQVTMMFWYRQQPGQSLTLIATANQGSEATYESGFVIDKFPISRPNLTFSTLTVSNMSPEDSSIYLCSVEVRGGYTFGSGTRLTVV.

This clone was seen once. J is TRBJ2-2 and V is TRBV15; 13 bases match TRBD2. CDR3 length: 18 amino acids. Germline CDR1 and CDR2: LNHNV and YYDKDF (reference sequence). Trimming cost V 0 bases and J 5 bases; bases outside gene matches: 6. CDR3 coding DNA: TGTGCCACCAGCAGAGATTCAGGACTAGCGGGGGTTACCGGGGAGCTGTTTTTT. Its translation is CATSRDSGLAGVTGELFF.